The rows below give T cell receptor beta chains drawn from one sample of a study of regulatory T cells in long-lasting Graves disease. In TCRdb, the multiplex PCR reads were re-called with MiXCR into one record per CDR3 protein. The sample includes 600,000 to 650,000 distinct CDR3 sequences, around 17% of them seen just once. This sample was shared with a second study, whose subject was T cells in Graves' hyperthyroidism and ophthalmopathy.

The source was peripheral blood mononuclear cells (PBMCs), collected at new diagnosis, from a patient treated with antithyroid drugs. Receptor source: a woman younger than 45 with Graves disease. The CDR3 runs from the conserved cysteine through the conserved F or W. Fields, in order: clone size, D gene, J gene, V gene, CDR3 DNA, CDR3 protein. A D gene is named only where the DNA matches it firmly. Clone size is stated in some rows and not others, as once, few, many or a class when expanded.

>NA|NA|TRBJ1-6|TRBV11-2
TGTGCCAGCAGCTCCGCTAAGGGGAATTCACCCCTCCACTTT
CASSSAKGNSPLHF
>many|TRBD1|TRBJ1-1|TRBV30
TGTGCCTGGGACAGGGCAGGCGGAAAAACTGAAGCTTTCTTT
CAWDRAGGKTEAFF
>few|TRBD1|TRBJ2-5|TRBV28
TGTGCCAGCAGTCCATATCCGGGACAGTTGTACTTC
CASSPYPGQLYF
>many|NA|TRBJ2-2|TRBV20-1
TGCAGTGCTACACAGGGGGGAGGGGCAGACACCGGGGAGCTGTTTTTT
CSATQGGGADTGELFF
>many|NA|TRBJ2-7|TRBV5-1
TGCGCCAGCAGCTTGAGATTTGGGACAACCAGCTACGAGCAGTACTTC
CASSLRFGTTSYEQYF
>few|TRBD1|TRBJ2-7|TRBV7-2
TGTGCCAGCAGTTACCGGGACAGGGGTGTCTACGAGCAGTACTTC
CASSYRDRGVYEQYF
>NA|TRBD1|TRBJ2-2|TRBV19
TGTGCCAGTAGCCACGGACAGGCGAACACCGGGGAGCTGTTTTTT
CASSHGQANTGELFF
>many|TRBD1|TRBJ2-3|TRBV28
TGTGCCAGCAGAAAGACAGGGGGAAGGCCCACAGATACGCAGTATTTT
CASRKTGGRPTDTQYF
>few|TRBD2|TRBJ2-2|TRBV7-2
TGTGCCAGCAGCCCGCCGGGACTACCCGGGGGGACCGGGGAGCTGTTTTTT
CASSPPGLPGGTGELFF
>NA|TRBD1|TRBJ2-1|TRBV6-1
TGTGCCAGCAGTCCCGACAGGGCCACCAACAGTGAGCAGTTCTTC
CASSPDRATNSEQFF
>many|NA|TRBJ1-1|TRBV2
TGTGCCAGCAGTGGTGTAGGGGAAACTGAAGCTTTCTTT
CASSGVGETEAFF
>NA|TRBD1|TRBJ1-1|TRBV30
TGTGCCTGGAACGCGGGACAGGGGGACACTGAAGCTTTCTTT
CAWNAGQGDTEAFF
>few|NA|TRBJ1-1|TRBV19
TGTGCCAGTAGTAACCCGGGATTGGGCACTGAAGCTTTCTTT
CASSNPGLGTEAFF
>many|TRBD1|TRBJ2-2|TRBV28
TGTGCCAGCAGTTCCGCCCCCTACAGGGGACGGAACACCGGGGAGCTGTTTTTT
CASSSAPYRGRNTGELFF
>many|NA|TRBJ2-3|TRBV5-1
TGCGCCAGCAGCTCGGGAGACGTGACAGATACGCAGTATTTT
CASSSGDVTDTQYF
>many|NA|TRBJ2-3|TRBV6-1
TGTGCCAGCAGTACTCCCCCGGGTTTCGGAGCAGATACGCAGTATTTT
CASSTPPGFGADTQYF